The source of this T cell receptor (beta chain) is a study of Graves' ophthalmopathy and Graves' hyperthyroidism. For repertoire sequencing, the TCR beta CDR3 regions were amplified from RNA transcripts. An initial RT-PCR round employing HTBI primers preceded a second-round multiplex PCR. MiXCR, applied by TCRdb to the multiplex PCR reads, yields one record per CDR3 protein. The sample shows 350,000 to 400,000 distinct CDR3 sequences, approximately 15% of them seen only once. Absence of ophthalmopathy within 18 months of follow-up defined stable hyperthyroidism. Germline-derived CDR1 and CDR2 are DFQATT and SNEGSKA (reference sequence). This CDR3 contains 13 residues. Trimming removed 5 bases from V and 3 bases from J, with 13 bases in between. A remark on this clonotype: Its target is not known.

General study points: In blood, most expanded thyroid clonotypes above 0.001 frequency were also detected. Ophthalmopathy was separated from stable hyperthyroidism by a 13-signature model with approximately 90% sensitivity and over 70% specificity.

The chain employs TRBV20-1 and TRBJ1-1; no clear D. The sequenced sample was peripheral blood. This TCR was recovered from a woman aged 18-29 years with stable Graves' hyperthyroidism. The CDR3 region is CSAQASGDTEAFF. The CDR3 DNA reads as TGCAGTGCTCAGGCTTCAGGAGACACTGAAGCTTTCTTT.